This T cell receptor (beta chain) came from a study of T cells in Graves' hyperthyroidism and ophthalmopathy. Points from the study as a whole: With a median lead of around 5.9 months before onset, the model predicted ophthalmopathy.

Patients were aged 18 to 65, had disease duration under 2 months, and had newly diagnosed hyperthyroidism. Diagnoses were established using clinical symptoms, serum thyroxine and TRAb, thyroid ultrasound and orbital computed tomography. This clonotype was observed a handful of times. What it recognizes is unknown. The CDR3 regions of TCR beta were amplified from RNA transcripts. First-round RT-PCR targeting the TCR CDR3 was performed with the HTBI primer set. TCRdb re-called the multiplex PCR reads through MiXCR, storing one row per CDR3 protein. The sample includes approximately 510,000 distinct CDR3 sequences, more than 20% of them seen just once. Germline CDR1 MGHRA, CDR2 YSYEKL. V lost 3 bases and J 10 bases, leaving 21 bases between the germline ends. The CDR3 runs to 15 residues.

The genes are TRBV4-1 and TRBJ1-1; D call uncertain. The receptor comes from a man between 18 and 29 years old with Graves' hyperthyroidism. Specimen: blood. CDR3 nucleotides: TGCGCCAGCAGCCACGTTCTGAGGAGTCACCATGGAGCTTTCTTT. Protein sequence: CASSHVLRSHHGAFF.